What follows is one TCR beta chain and its context. Its specific antigen is unknown. The record has no base qualities; no much larger clone is one base away. Sequences SGHRS (CDR1) and YFSETQ (CDR2) are obtained from the germline V gene. V sheds 0 bases and J sheds 0 bases, leaving 6 bases between their ends. From its cysteine to its phenylalanine, the CDR3 spans 15 amino acids. Only CDR3 DNA is held: 45 bases, read in frame from base 1. The library was prepared using the immunoSEQ multiplex PCR assay. RNA was extracted from all samples and reverse transcribed into cDNA as template for TCR sequencing. First-strand cDNA was synthesized using SuperScript III with a 2:1 mix of oligo-dT and random hexamers. A synthetic immune receptor repertoire was used to assess amplification bias, and residual bias was removed computationally. The authors' pipeline ran thus. Raw reads were preprocessed to remove errors, and CDR3 was defined by IMGT conventions from the conserved cysteine to phenylalanine. Clonality was computed by normalizing Shannon entropy by log2 of the number of productive unique TCRs and subtracting the result from 1. Whether scalp clones were CD4 or CD8 was inferred by matching scalp TCRbeta sequences against CD4 and CD8 repertoires sorted from blood. The source is immuneACCESS, and TCRdb retained only in-frame sequences with V and J called. Part of the clones is not carried over; for the studies checked, unresolved V genes explain less than half of this, and the remainder is unexplained. That table is the source of V, J and clone size, and D and trimming were worked out from the DNA. Counted in this sample were approximately 100,000 clones; roughly three fifths of them appeared once. Together, the top ten hold approximately 16% of the sample.

The treatment or condition label here, explained by the study, means: oral pan-JAK inhibitor, 5-10 mg twice daily. Lesional scalp punch biopsies and peripheral blood were obtained from alopecia areata patients. After PBMCs were isolated by density centrifugation and stained for CD3, CD4 and CD8, a FACSAria was used to sort CD4+ and CD8+ T cells. The data belong to a study of CD8+ T cells in alopecia areata listed by TCRdb under 2018. Regarding the study in general: Treated patients were enrolled in an open-label pilot trial of oral tofacitinib, 5 to 10 mg twice daily, for moderate-to-severe alopecia areata. Patients stayed on tofacitinib for 6 to 18 months and then had 6 months of follow-up off drug so that delayed response and recurrence could be assessed. On the human side, TCRbeta sequencing was run on scalp tissue and on sorted CD4+ and CD8+ peripheral blood T cells from healthy controls and from alopecia areata patients with either patchy or totalis/universalis disease. Biopsies were taken from tofacitinib-treated patients at baseline and at 4 and 24 weeks of treatment, and a later scalp biopsy was taken in several of the tofacitinib-treated patients. Amplification of TCRbeta CDR3 regions was done by immunoSEQ multiplex PCR using 35 Vbeta forward primers and 13 Jbeta reverse primers. For the treated patients, the SALT score, which quantifies what percentage of scalp surface area is affected, served as the measure of disease severity. Clonality in the scalp was compared among normal scalp (n=4), patchy alopecia areata scalp (n=8), and alopecia totalis/universalis scalp (n=8). RNA was obtained with the PAXgene miRNA kit for fixed scalp, the miRNeasy kit for PBMCs, and the RNeasy kit for mouse skin. To study T cell clonal expansion in alopecia areata, the researchers applied high-throughput TCRbeta sequencing to both the C3H/HeJ mouse model and human patients.

Broader findings and caveats from the paper: TCR sequences shared between patients were less clear than in mice, possibly partly because of HLA diversity in the patient population. Tofacitinib significantly decreased scalp clonality and the number of expanded CD8+ clones among the top 100 scalp clones. During tofacitinib treatment, many expanded lesional clones stuck around in both scalp and blood, and this persistence may partly explain why relapse happens after treatment is stopped. Unlike mouse skin, which is dominated by gammadelta T cells, normal human skin has resident alphabeta T cells that are also sequenced, and this complicates analysis of the scalp TCR repertoire. Higher clonality and more expanded CD8+ clones were observed in lesional scalp than in normal scalp, particularly in alopecia totalis/universalis, a finding suggestive of antigenic drive. Because the treated cohort was small and had only one nonresponder, larger studies are needed to examine links between baseline CD8+ expansion and response.

The source was CD8+ T cells sorted from blood, collected at approximately week 60, from a patient treated with tofacitinib. This chain joins TRBV5-1 to TRBJ1-4; no confident D gene assignment can be made. The origin of this receptor is a human donor with alopecia areata. The DNA sequence is TGCGCCAGCAGCTTGGGTGATGCAACTAATGAAAAACTGTTTTTT. Its amino acids are CASSLGDATNEKLFF.